This TCR beta chain originates from a study of spatial heterogeneity in lung cancer. For the study at large: More than eight raw reads, on average, carried each unique TCR and UMI combination. Study conclusions and caveats: There were more appearances of ubiquitous expanded tumor TCRs in blood at resection than at follow-up.

TCRdb used MiXCR to reprocess the 5' RACE reads, holding one entry per CDR3 protein. This sample has about 92,000 distinct CDR3 sequences; over 9.5% occur once, and the top ten carry approximately 39%. Points on this clonotype: Its target is unknown.

The trim removed 7 bases at V and 7 bases at J, leaving 14 bases unmatched. This CDR3 contains 16 residues. Germline CDR1 and CDR2: LNHDA and SQIVND (reference sequence). Indicated time point: sample taken at primary tumor resection. Researchers sequenced whole RNA taken from tumor, nontumor lung or frozen PBMC without sorting. The starting material was PBMCs, obtained at surgery. The chain is built from TRBV19 and TRBJ2-1; 9 positions agree with TRBD2. The origin of this receptor is a male donor with early-stage non-small cell lung cancer. This CDR3 is CASTVAGRGGRNEQFF. DNA for the CDR3: TGTGCCAGTACCGTGGCCGGGCGGGGGGGCCGTAATGAGCAGTTCTTC.